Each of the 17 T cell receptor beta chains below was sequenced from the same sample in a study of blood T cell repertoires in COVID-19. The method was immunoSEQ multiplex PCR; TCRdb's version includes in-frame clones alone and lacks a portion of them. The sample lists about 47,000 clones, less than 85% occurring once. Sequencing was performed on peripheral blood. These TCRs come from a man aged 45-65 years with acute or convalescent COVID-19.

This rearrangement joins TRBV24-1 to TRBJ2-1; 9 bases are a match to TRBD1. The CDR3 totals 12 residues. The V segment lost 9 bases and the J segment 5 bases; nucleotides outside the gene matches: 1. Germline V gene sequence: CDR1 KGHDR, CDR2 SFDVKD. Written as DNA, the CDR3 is TGTGCCACCGGGACAGGGCACAATGAGCAGTTCTTC. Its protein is CATGTGHNEQFF.

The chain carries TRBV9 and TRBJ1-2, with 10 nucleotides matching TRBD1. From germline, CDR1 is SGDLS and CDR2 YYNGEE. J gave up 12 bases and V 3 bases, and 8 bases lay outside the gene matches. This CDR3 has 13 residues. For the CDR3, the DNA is TGTGCCAGCAGCGAGAGACCGGGACAGGGGAACACCTTC. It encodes CASSERPGQGNTF.

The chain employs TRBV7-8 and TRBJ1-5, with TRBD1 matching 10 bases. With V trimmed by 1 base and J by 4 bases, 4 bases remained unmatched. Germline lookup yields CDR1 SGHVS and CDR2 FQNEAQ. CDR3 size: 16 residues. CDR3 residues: CASSLGGTGVNQPQHF. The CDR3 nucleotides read TGTGCCAGCAGCTTAGGGGGGACAGGGGTGAATCAGCCCCAGCATTTT.

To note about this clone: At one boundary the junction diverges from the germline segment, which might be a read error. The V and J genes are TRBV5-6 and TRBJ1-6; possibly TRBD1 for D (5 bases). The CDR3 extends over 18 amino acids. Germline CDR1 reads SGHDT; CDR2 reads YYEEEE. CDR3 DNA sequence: TGTGCCAGCAGTTTGGGACTAGGACGGACCCTCATAGCTTCACCCCTCCACTTT. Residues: CASSLGLGRTLIASPLHF. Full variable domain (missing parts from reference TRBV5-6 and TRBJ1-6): DAGVTQSPTHLIKTRGQQVTLRCSPKSGHDTVSWYQQALGQGPQFIFQYYEEEERQRGNFPDRFSGHQFPNYSSELNVNALLLGDSALYLCASSLGLGRTLIASPLHFGNGTRLTVT.

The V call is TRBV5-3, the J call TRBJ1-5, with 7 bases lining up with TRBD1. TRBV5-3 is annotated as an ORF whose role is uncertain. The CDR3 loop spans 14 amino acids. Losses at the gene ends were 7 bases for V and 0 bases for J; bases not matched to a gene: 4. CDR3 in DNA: TGTGCCAGATCGGACAGGTTTAGCAATCAGCCCCAGCATTTT. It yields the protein CARSDRFSNQPQHF.

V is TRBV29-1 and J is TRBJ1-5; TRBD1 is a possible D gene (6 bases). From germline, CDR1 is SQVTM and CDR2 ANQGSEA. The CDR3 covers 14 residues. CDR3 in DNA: TGCTGCGGGGGGGCGGGGGCGGGCAATCAGCCCCAGCATTTT. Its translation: CCGGAGAGNQPQHF.

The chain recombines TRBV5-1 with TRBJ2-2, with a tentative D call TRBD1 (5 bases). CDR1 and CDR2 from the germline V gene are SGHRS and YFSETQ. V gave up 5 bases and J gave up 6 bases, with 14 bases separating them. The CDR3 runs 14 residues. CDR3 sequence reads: CASSGREGAGELFF. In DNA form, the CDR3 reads TGCGCCAGCAGTGGAAGGGAAGGGGCCGGGGAGCTGTTTTTT.

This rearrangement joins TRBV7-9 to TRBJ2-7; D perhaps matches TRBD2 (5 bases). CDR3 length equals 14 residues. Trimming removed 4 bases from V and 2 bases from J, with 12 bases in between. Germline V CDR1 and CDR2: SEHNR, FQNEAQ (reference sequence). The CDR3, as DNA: TGTGCCAGCAGCTCCCGGGGAGTAGCCTACGAGCAGTACTTC. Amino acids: CASSSRGVAYEQYF.

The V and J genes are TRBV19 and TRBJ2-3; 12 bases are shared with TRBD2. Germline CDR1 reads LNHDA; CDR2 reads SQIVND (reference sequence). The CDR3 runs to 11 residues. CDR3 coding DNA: TGTGCGGGACTAGCGGGAGATACGCAGTATTTT. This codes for CAGLAGDTQYF.

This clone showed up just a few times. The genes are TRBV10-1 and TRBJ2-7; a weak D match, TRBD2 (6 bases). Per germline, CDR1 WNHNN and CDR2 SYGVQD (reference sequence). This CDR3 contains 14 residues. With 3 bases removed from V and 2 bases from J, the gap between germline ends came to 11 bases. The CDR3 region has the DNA TGCGCCAGCAGTGACATTAGCGGACCCTACGAGCAGTACTTC. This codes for CASSDISGPYEQYF.

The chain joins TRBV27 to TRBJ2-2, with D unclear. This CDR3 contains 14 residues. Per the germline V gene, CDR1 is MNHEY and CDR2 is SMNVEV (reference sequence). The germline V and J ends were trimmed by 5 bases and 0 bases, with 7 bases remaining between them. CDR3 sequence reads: CASSPYSNTGELFF. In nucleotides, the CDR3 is TGTGCCAGCAGTCCCTACTCGAACACCGGGGAGCTGTTTTTT.

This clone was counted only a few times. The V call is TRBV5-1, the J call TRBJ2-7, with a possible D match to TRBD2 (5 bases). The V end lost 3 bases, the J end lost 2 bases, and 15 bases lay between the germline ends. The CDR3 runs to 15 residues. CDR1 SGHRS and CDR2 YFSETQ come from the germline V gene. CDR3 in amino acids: CASSSALVGTYEQYF. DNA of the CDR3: TGCGCCAGCAGCTCAGCCTTAGTCGGGACCTACGAGCAGTACTTC.

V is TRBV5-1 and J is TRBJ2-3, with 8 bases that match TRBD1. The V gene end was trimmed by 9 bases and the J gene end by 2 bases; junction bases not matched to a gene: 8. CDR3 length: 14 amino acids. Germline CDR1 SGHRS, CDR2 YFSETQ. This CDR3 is CATKTGAYTDTQYF. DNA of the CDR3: TGCGCCACCAAGACAGGGGCCTACACAGATACGCAGTATTTT.

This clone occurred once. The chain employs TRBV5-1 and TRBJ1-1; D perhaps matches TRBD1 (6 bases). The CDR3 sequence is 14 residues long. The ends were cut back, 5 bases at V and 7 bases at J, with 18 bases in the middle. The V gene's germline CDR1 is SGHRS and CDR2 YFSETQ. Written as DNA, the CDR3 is TGCGCCAGCAGTTCTAAAACAGGGATGGATGAAGCTTTCTTT. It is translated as CASSSKTGMDEAFF.

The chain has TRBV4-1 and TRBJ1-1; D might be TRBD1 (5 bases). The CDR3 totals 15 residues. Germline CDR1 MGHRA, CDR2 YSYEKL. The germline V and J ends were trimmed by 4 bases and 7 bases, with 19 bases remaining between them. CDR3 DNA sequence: TGCGCCAGCAGCCCGATGGTGGGCAGGGCAGATGAAGCTTTCTTT. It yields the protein CASSPMVGRADEAFF.

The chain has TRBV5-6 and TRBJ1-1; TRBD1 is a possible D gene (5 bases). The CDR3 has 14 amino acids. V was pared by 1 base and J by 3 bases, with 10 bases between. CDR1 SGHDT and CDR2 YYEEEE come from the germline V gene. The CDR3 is CASSLQGTDTEAFF. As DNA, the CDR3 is TGTGCCAGCAGCTTGCAGGGTACTGACACTGAAGCTTTCTTT.

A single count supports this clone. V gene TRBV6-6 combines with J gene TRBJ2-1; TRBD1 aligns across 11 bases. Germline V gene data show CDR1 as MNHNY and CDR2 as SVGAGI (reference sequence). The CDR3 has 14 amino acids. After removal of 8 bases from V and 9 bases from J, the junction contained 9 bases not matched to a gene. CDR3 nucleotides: TGTGCCAGCCGGGGGACAGGGGGTTATGGTGAGCAGTTCTTC. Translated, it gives CASRGTGGYGEQFF.